The source of this TCR beta chain is a study of cytomegalovirus exposure and HLA in healthy donors. CDR1 SGHTA and CDR2 FQGTGA come from the germline V gene. The V and J ends lost 4 bases and 6 bases respectively, with 8 bases between them. The CDR3 covers 12 residues. PCR primers comprised 60 Vbeta and 13 Jbeta primers. The assay was immunoSEQ multiplex PCR, and TCRdb's table has in-frame clones only and misses some. The sample lists roughly 180,000 clones, around 83% seen once, with around 1.2% in the top ten. The material sequenced was PBMCs. The chain joins TRBV7-3 to TRBJ2-3; D not certain. This receptor was identified in a girl aged 2 to 9 in good health and CMV-seropositive. As DNA, the CDR3 is TGTGCCAGCAGCTCCGCCGGGGATACGCAGTATTTT. It yields the protein CASSSAGDTQYF. The full variable domain, its missing parts supplied by reference TRBV7-3 and TRBJ2-3, is GAGVSQTPSNKVTEKGKYVELRCDPISGHTALYWYRQSLGQGPEFLIYFQGTGAADDSGLPNDRFFAVRPEGSVSTLKIQRTERGDSAVYLCASSSAGDTQYFGPGTRLTVL.